The clone carrying this T cell receptor (beta chain) was observed a handful of times. Its antigen is not identified. CD4+ T cells from unexposed donors were obtained before the COVID-19 pandemic (2011-2018). After less than 11 days of culture, CD4+ T cells were isolated. The data stem from a study of CD4 T cells in relation to SARS-CoV-2 and coronaviruses. Repertoires were generated with immunoSEQ multiplex PCR, while TCRdb's copy carries only in-frame clones and drops some. The data contain tens of thousands of clones, just under 70% of them singletons. The germline V gene encodes CDR1 MGHRA and CDR2 YSYEKL. This CDR3 contains 17 residues. V shed 5 bases, J shed 8 bases, and the junction held 18 bases outside the gene matches.

Sequencing was done on a sample of CD4+ T cells from PBMCs, cultured in vitro. The receptor was isolated from a human donor in good health. The rearrangement uses TRBV4-1 and TRBJ2-1; 7 nucleotides line up with TRBD2. CDR3 coding DNA: TGCGCCAGCAGCAGTCCCCGGGACTACCCACTACAAGATGAGCAGTTCTTC. This sequence encodes CASSSPRDYPLQDEQFF.